Shown below are 13 T cell receptor beta chains from a single sample sequenced in a study of blood T cell repertoires in COVID-19. Sequencing used immunoSEQ multiplex PCR; TCRdb keeps in-frame clones, though not all of them. The table lists under 20,000 clones, over 75% of them singletons. The specimen sequenced was peripheral blood. All receptors come from a human donor with active COVID-19. The donor label of this sample is uncertain.

The chain joins TRBV15 to TRBJ1-2; D may be TRBD1 (5 bases). Trimming shortened V by 2 bases and J by 2 bases, and 6 bases separated the two germline ends. The CDR3 runs 13 residues. Looked up from germline, CDR1 is LNHNV and CDR2 is YYDKDF (reference sequence). Here the CDR3 reads CATSRTGNYGYTF. Written as DNA, the CDR3 is TGTGCCACCAGCAGAACAGGAAACTATGGCTACACCTTC.

The chain employs TRBV5-5 and TRBJ2-5, with unresolved D. Trimming removed 0 bases from V and 5 bases from J, with 14 bases in between. Germline V CDR1 and CDR2: SGHKS, YYEKEE (reference sequence). CDR3 length: 15 residues. DNA for the CDR3: TGTGCCAGCAGCTTGGAAACAACCCCCGGGGAGACCCAGTACTTC. Protein product: CASSLETTPGETQYF.

The V and J genes are TRBV7-2 and TRBJ2-1; 7 bases fit TRBD1. With 2 bases clipped from V and 3 bases from J, the junction kept 4 bases outside the gene matches. This CDR3 is 15 amino acids long. Germline loops: CDR1 SGHTA, CDR2 FQGNSA. CDR3 nucleotides: TGTGCCAGCAGCTTACTAGGGGGCAACTACAATGAGCAGTTCTTC. This gives the protein CASSLLGGNYNEQFF.

The J gene is TRBJ2-3, the V gene TRBV3-1 (or the pseudogene TRBV3-2); D call uncertain. Trimming stripped 4 bases from V and 5 bases from J, with 13 bases between. This CDR3 has 14 amino acids. Germline V gene data show CDR1 as LGHDT and CDR2 as YNNKEL (reference sequence). CDR3 sequence reads: CASSRLALIDTQYF. The CDR3 coding sequence is TGTGCCAGCAGCCGACTGGCATTGATAGATACGCAGTATTTT.

The J gene is TRBJ1-2, the V gene TRBV19, with 9 bases lining up with TRBD1. Germline trimming cut 7 bases from V and 4 bases from J; bases unmatched to any gene: 7. CDR3 length: 14 residues. CDR1 is LNHDA and CDR2 is SQIVND in the germline V gene (reference sequence). CDR3 DNA sequence: TGTGCCAGTACCAGACAGGGGGTCTCCTATGGCTACACCTTC. Translating it yields CASTRQGVSYGYTF. Using reference TRBV19 and TRBJ1-2 for the parts outside the CDR3, the full variable domain is DGGITQSPKYLFRKEGQNVTLSCEQNLNHDAMYWYRQDPGQGLRLIYYSQIVNDFQKGDIAEGYSVSREKKESFPLTVTSAQKNPTAFYLCASTRQGVSYGYTFGSGTRLTVV.

The chain employs TRBV19 and TRBJ2-2, with D possibly matching TRBD2 (6 bases). The CDR3 is 16 amino acids. Germline values: CDR1 LNHDA, CDR2 SQIVND (reference sequence). V lost 7 bases to trimming and J lost 5 bases, with 20 bases between them. CDR3 sequence: CASTNLRGAGTGELFF. Written as DNA, the CDR3 is TGTGCCAGTACAAACCTAAGAGGGGCGGGAACCGGGGAGCTGTTTTTT.

The J gene is TRBJ1-3, the V gene TRBV4-1, with 7 bases lining up with TRBD1. The CDR3 extends over 15 amino acids. Germline loops: CDR1 MGHRA, CDR2 YSYEKL. J gave up 2 bases and V 2 bases, and 3 bases lay outside the gene matches. The CDR3 nucleotides are TGCGCCAGCAGCCAACAAGGACAGGCTGGAAACACCATATATTTT. Its protein product is CASSQQGQAGNTIYF.

This clone was observed a handful of times. The rearrangement uses TRBV6-6 and TRBJ2-3; D is ambiguous. The germline V and J ends were trimmed by 6 bases and 1 base, with 8 bases remaining between them. Germline CDR1 and CDR2: MNHNY and SVGAGI (reference sequence). This CDR3 has 13 amino acids. DNA for the CDR3: TGTGCCAGCAGCCTACGGGGCACAGATACGCAGTATTTT. It codes for CASSLRGTDTQYF.

This sequence joins TRBV2 and TRBJ1-2, with 8 bases lining up with TRBD1. The CDR3 spans 14 residues. The germline gives CDR1 SNHLY, CDR2 FYNNEI. V was pared by 3 bases and J by 4 bases, with 4 bases of the junction left unmatched. CDR3: CASSDDRGSYGYTF. The DNA for the CDR3 is TGTGCCAGCAGTGACGACAGGGGTAGCTATGGCTACACCTTC.

V is TRBV4-3 and J is TRBJ2-5; 13 positions agree with TRBD2. The V gene's germline CDR1 is LGHNA and CDR2 YSLEER. V trimming: 4 bases; J trimming: 11 bases; junction bases outside the gene matches: 4. There are 13 residues in the CDR3. CDR3 region: CASSPRTSGGQYF. The CDR3 DNA follows: TGCGCCAGCAGCCCGCGGACTAGCGGGGGTCAGTACTTC.

This chain connects TRBV19 to TRBJ1-1; D is unclear. Trimming pared 2 bases from V and 1 base from J, leaving 8 bases between. CDR3 length: 14 residues. Germline V gives CDR1 LNHDA, CDR2 SQIVND (reference sequence). The CDR3 spells CASSISRWNTEAFF. The CDR3 region has the DNA TGTGCCAGTAGTATAAGCCGTTGGAACACTGAAGCTTTCTTT.

This chain connects TRBV14 to TRBJ1-1, with D unresolved. The length of the CDR3 is 14 residues. Trimming pared 2 bases from V and 11 bases from J, leaving 18 bases between. Germline V gene sequence: CDR1 SGHDN, CDR2 FVKESK. This CDR3 reads CASSQLGHSRGAFF. CDR3 DNA sequence: TGTGCCAGCAGCCAATTGGGTCATAGCCGAGGGGCTTTCTTT.

The CDR3 bases are TGTGCCAGCAGTTTAATCCTAGCGGGGAAAGGCGCGACCCAGTACTTC. It yields the protein CASSLILAGKGATQYF. The chain has TRBV28 and TRBJ2-5; 9 nucleotides match TRBD2. Germline V gene data show CDR1 as MDHEN and CDR2 as SYDVKM. The CDR3 totals 16 residues. Trimming removed 2 bases from V and 7 bases from J; junction bases left unmatched: 11.